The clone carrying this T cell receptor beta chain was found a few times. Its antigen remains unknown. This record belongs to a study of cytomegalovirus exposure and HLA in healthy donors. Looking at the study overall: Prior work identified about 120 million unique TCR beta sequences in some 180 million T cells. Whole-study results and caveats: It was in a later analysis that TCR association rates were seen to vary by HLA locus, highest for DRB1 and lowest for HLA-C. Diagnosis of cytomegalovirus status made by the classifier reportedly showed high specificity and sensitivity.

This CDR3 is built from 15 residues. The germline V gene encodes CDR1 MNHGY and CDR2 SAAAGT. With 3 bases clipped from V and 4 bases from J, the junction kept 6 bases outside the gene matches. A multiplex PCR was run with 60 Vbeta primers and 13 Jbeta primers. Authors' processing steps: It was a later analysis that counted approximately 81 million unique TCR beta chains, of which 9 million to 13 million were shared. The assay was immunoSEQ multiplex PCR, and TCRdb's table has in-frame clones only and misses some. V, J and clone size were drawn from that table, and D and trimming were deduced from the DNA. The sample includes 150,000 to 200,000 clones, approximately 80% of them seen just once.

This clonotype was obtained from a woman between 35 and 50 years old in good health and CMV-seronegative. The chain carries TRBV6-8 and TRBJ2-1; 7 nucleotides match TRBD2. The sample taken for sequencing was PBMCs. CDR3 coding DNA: TGTGCCAGCAGTTATTTACTAGCGAGTTACAATGAGCAGTTCTTC. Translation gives CASSYLLASYNEQFF.